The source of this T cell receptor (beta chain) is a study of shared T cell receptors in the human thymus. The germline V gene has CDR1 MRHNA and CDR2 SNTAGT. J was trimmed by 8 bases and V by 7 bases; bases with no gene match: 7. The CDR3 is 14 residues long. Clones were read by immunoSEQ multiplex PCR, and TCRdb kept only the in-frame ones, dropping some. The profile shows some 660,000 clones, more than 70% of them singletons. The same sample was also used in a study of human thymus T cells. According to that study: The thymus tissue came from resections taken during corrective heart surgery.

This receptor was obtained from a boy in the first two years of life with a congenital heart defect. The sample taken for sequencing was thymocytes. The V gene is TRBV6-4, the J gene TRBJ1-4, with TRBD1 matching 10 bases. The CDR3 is CASIDRGQEEKLFF. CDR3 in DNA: TGTGCCAGCATAGACAGGGGGCAGGAGGAAAAACTGTTTTTT.